These T cell receptor beta chains were read from a single sample in a study of T cell repertoires in cytomegalovirus infection. TCRdb recomputed calls from the reads with MiXCR, one row per CDR3 protein. The sample holds fewer than 1,000,000 distinct CDR3 sequences, about a third seen once. Their target antigens are unknown. The source was cultured CD8+ T cells from PBMCs, collected from culture after CMV antigen stimulation. The origin of the receptors is a human donor in good health (CMV status not recorded). Some clones in this sample may be carry-over from other donors' samples. Both conserved end residues are part of each CDR3.

TRBJ1-1	TRBV7-9	CASSSRDRVWDTEAFF
TRBJ1-6	TRBV11-2	CASSLNDMGHSPLHF
TRBJ1-1	TRBV6-6	CASTYGGGNTEAFF
TRBJ2-7	TRBV7-2	CASSPQGATYEQYF
TRBJ2-7	TRBV7-6	CASSLPSGTGAYEQYF
TRBJ2-3	TRBV7-9	CASSSNGESSTDTQYF
TRBJ2-7	TRBV7-6	CASSPDPGSYEQYF
TRBJ2-1	TRBV15	CATSFGKGAVNEQFF
TRBJ1-2	TRBV9	CASSGRDPHLYGYTF
TRBJ2-1	TRBV4-1	CASSQEVQSRNEQFF
TRBJ2-7	TRBV7-9	CASSQGLAGVYSYEQYF
TRBJ2-1	TRBV27	CASSRSGYSEQFF
TRBJ2-7	TRBV5-5	CASSAGQQKIQYEQYF
TRBJ1-6	TRBV6-5	CASSYSTGGLNSPLHF
TRBJ2-5	TRBV25-1	CASKGLWETQYF
TRBJ2-3	TRBV4-1	CASSQRTGWGIGTDTQYF
TRBJ2-1	TRBV28	CASRLAETGYNEQFF
TRBJ2-7	TRBV5-5	CASSARRGVYEQYF
TRBJ2-3	TRBV12-3/TRBV12-4	CASSDDRGVDTQYF
TRBJ1-2	TRBV27	CTSSLSRTGKGYTF
TRBJ2-7	TRBV5-6	CASSLNVFTYEQYF
TRBJ1-2	TRBV10-3	CAIRIQGGGYTF
TRBJ2-1	TRBV6-6	CASSWGERGNNEQFF
TRBJ1-2	TRBV7-4	CASSLGTVNDYTF
TRBJ1-4	TRBV2	CASSGRLLCF
TRBJ2-1	TRBV7-6	CASSLGWDRGSLNNEQFF
TRBJ2-1	TRBV12-3/TRBV12-4	CASNHPLSGRGYNEQFF
TRBJ1-6	TRBV19	CASRDYNSPLHF
TRBJ1-6	TRBV6-2/TRBV6-3	CASSYFPGPPLITLHF
TRBJ2-5	TRBV20-1	CSARAGGEETQYF
TRBJ1-5	TRBV7-2	CASSPLGGQKANVSNQPQHF
TRBJ2-1	TRBV7-9	CASRLDSGVIEQFF
TRBJ2-6	TRBV7-9	CASSSRAPPGANVLTF